Following are 32 T cell receptor beta chains from one sample sequenced in a study of T cell responses to AZD1222 COVID-19 vaccine. Repertoires were generated with immunoSEQ multiplex PCR, while TCRdb's copy carries only in-frame clones and drops some. The sample shows about 150,000 clones, approximately 83% of them seen only once. Here the sequenced sample was peripheral blood, taken on day 0 of AZD1222 vaccination. The receptors here all came from an adult in good health.

The CDR3 bases are TGCGCCAGCAGCTTGGGCCGTTTTTGGACTAATTCACCCCTCCACTTT. It specifies CASSLGRFWTNSPLHF. This chain joins TRBV5-1 and TRBJ1-6; no clear D. V lost 0 bases to trimming and J lost 6 bases, with 13 bases between them. The CDR3 is 16 residues long. CDR1 SGHRS and CDR2 YFSETQ come from the germline V gene.

V usage is TRBV2 and J usage is TRBJ2-1, with D perhaps matching TRBD2 (7 bases). The V gene's germline CDR1 is SNHLY and CDR2 FYNNEI. The CDR3 consists of 14 residues. Trimming left V 9 bases short and J 0 bases short, with 12 bases between. The CDR3 DNA follows: TGTGCCAGGGGAGGGGACAACTCCTACAATGAGCAGTTCTTC. The encoded protein is CARGGDNSYNEQFF.

The chain uses TRBV19 and TRBJ1-4; weak D call: TRBD1 (6 bases). The CDR3 length is 14 residues. In germline, CDR1 is LNHDA, CDR2 SQIVND (reference sequence). Trimming cost V 6 bases and J 3 bases, with 11 bases left between them. The CDR3: CASRGGVSNEKLFF. Here the CDR3 DNA reads TGTGCCAGTAGAGGGGGGGTATCTAATGAAAAACTGTTTTTT.

The J gene is TRBJ2-3, the V gene TRBV7-8, with 7 positions matching TRBD2. The V gene end was trimmed by 2 bases and the J gene end by 1 base; junction bases not matched to a gene: 3. The CDR3 loop spans 15 amino acids. Germline CDR1 reads SGHVS; CDR2 reads FQNEAQ. CDR3 region: CASSLSRGGTDTQYF. The CDR3 nucleotides read TGTGCCAGCAGCTTAAGTCGGGGGGGCACAGATACGCAGTATTTT.

This rearrangement joins TRBV9 to TRBJ1-1; D may be TRBD1 (6 bases). Germline lookup yields CDR1 SGDLS and CDR2 YYNGEE. V lost 0 bases and J 2 bases, leaving 14 bases between the germline ends. The CDR3 consists of 16 residues. CDR3 nucleotides: TGTGCCAGCAGCGTAGGGCTCACAGGGATCAACACTGAAGCTTTCTTT. It specifies CASSVGLTGINTEAFF.

The V call is TRBV6-5, the J call TRBJ1-5; 10 nucleotides line up with TRBD1. Germline V gives CDR1 MNHEY, CDR2 SVGAGI. V gave up 6 bases and J gave up 4 bases; unmatched junction bases: 6. The CDR3 is made up of 15 amino acids. The chain's CDR3 is CASSHGGQGNQPQHF. The CDR3 region has the DNA TGTGCCAGCAGCCATGGGGGACAGGGGAATCAGCCCCAGCATTTT.

This chain connects TRBV10-3 to TRBJ1-3; D is perhaps TRBD1 (5 bases). Trimming pared 4 bases from V and 0 bases from J, leaving 10 bases between. Germline V gene data show CDR1 as ENHRY and CDR2 as SYGVKD. This CDR3 has 15 amino acids. CDR3 region: CAISGSGYSGNTIYF. CDR3 nucleotide sequence: TGTGCCATCAGTGGCTCAGGGTACTCTGGAAACACCATATATTTT.

The rearrangement uses TRBV24-1 and TRBJ1-1; unclear D gene. Germline-derived CDR1 and CDR2 are KGHDR and SFDVKD. This CDR3 is built from 15 residues. The V end was cut by 4 bases, the J end by 8 bases, with 19 bases between. This CDR3 reads CATSDPKGGRTEAFF. Written as DNA, the CDR3 is TGTGCCACCAGTGACCCAAAGGGCGGACGTACCGAAGCTTTCTTT.

CDR3 in DNA: TGTGCCAGCAGCTCCTTTAGGTTTAGCGGGATCGATGAGCAGTTCTTC. Translated: CASSSFRFSGIDEQFF. The J gene is TRBJ2-1, the V gene TRBV7-8, with TRBD2 matching over 8 bases. Germline V gene lookup returns CDR1 SGHVS and CDR2 FQNEAQ. The J segment lost 8 bases and the V segment lost 4 bases, leaving 13 bases of the junction unmatched. The CDR3 consists of 16 residues.

This clone occurred a few times. CDR3 residues: CASSVSGNYNEQFF. CDR3 DNA: TGTGCCAGCAGTGTAAGCGGGAACTACAATGAGCAGTTCTTC. The chain couples TRBV27 to TRBJ2-1; TRBD2 matches at 7 bases. CDR3 length equals 14 residues. V was pared by 5 bases and J by 3 bases, with 4 bases of the junction left unmatched. Per the germline V gene, CDR1 is MNHEY and CDR2 is SMNVEV (reference sequence).

V usage is TRBV5-1 and J usage is TRBJ2-7; no definite D call. Germline CDR1 and CDR2: SGHRS and YFSETQ. The CDR3 contains 15 residues. Trimming pared 4 bases from V and 3 bases from J, leaving 17 bases between. The CDR3 nucleotides read TGCGCCAGCAGCCCTTGGCCCCACGACAACTACGAGCAGTACTTC. It is translated as CASSPWPHDNYEQYF.

V and J are TRBV2 and TRBJ1-1; 7 bases are shared with TRBD1. CDR1 is SNHLY, CDR2 FYNNEI, per germline. The ends lost 3 bases at V and 7 bases at J; junction bases unmatched: 5. This CDR3 spans 13 amino acids. The CDR3 loop is CASSDAGGGEAFF. CDR3 bases: TGTGCCAGCAGTGATGCAGGGGGAGGTGAAGCTTTCTTT.

This chain links TRBV21-1 with TRBJ2-5; the D call in the table, TRBD2, was not verified against the DNA. TRBV21-1 is designated a pseudogene. This CDR3 has 17 residues. The CDR3 region has the DNA TGTGCCAGCAGCAAACGCACGGAGTCTACTTTCCAAGAGACCCAGTACTTC. Encoded protein: CASSKRTESTFQETQYF.

The rearrangement links TRBV5-1 to TRBJ1-2; tentative D call: TRBD1 (6 bases). The CDR3 length is 13 residues. Germline-derived CDR1 and CDR2 are SGHRS and YFSETQ. Trimming pared 4 bases from V and 8 bases from J, leaving 15 bases between. The CDR3 protein is CASSPTGMMGYTF. The CDR3 DNA is TGCGCCAGCAGCCCAACAGGGATGATGGGCTACACCTTC.

The chain has TRBV5-1 and TRBJ2-7, with a tentative D call TRBD1 (5 bases). V shed 0 bases and J shed 1 base, with 8 bases lying between them. CDR1 SGHRS and CDR2 YFSETQ come from the germline V gene. CDR3 length: 14 residues. CDR3 nucleotides: TGCGCCAGCAGCTTGGTGGCAGGGTCCTACGAGCAGTACTTC. It codes for CASSLVAGSYEQYF.

This clone occurred a few times. The chain is built from TRBV27 and TRBJ1-2; TRBD1 might be the D (6 bases). The CDR3 length is 14 residues. V gave up 6 bases and J gave up 4 bases, with 15 bases separating them. The germline V gene has CDR1 MNHEY and CDR2 SMNVEV (reference sequence). CDR3 DNA: TGTGCCAGCAGCCGAGGGGGATTACCCTATGGCTACACCTTC. Amino acids: CASSRGGLPYGYTF.

The rearrangement joins TRBV7-2 to TRBJ1-2; 9 nucleotides align to TRBD1. Looked up from germline, CDR1 is SGHTA and CDR2 is FQGNSA. The CDR3 runs 15 residues. Unmatched junction bases numbered 9, after V lost 4 bases and J lost 6 bases. The CDR3 sequence is CASSSLGQGGNGYTF. In DNA, the CDR3 is TGTGCCAGCAGCTCACTGGGACAGGGAGGAAATGGCTACACCTTC. The whole variable domain, filled in from reference TRBV7-2 and TRBJ1-2, reads GAGVSQSPSNKVTEKGKDVELRCDPISGHTALYWYRQSLGQGLEFLIYFQGNSAPDKSGLPSDRFSAERTGGSVSTLTIQRTQQEDSAVYLCASSSLGQGGNGYTFGSGTRLTVV.

The gene calls are TRBV27 and TRBJ1-3; D might be TRBD1 (6 bases). Trimming removed 4 bases at V and 4 bases at J, with 14 bases between. There are 15 residues in the CDR3. Germline CDR1 and CDR2: MNHEY and SMNVEV (reference sequence). CDR3 protein: CASSSYGTTGNTIYF. In DNA, the CDR3 is TGTGCCAGCAGTTCGTACGGGACAACCGGAAACACCATATATTTT.

The chain couples TRBV12-3 or TRBV12-4 to TRBJ1-3, with 10 bases aligning to TRBD1. This CDR3 is 13 amino acids long. J lost 11 bases, V lost 4 bases, and 5 bases had no gene match. CDR3 residues: CASSSGTGEAIYF. CDR3 nucleotides: TGTGCCAGCAGTTCCGGGACAGGGGAAGCCATATATTTT.

This clone was found a few times. The rearrangement links TRBV6-5 to TRBJ1-2; 7 bases map to TRBD1. The CDR3 extends over 15 amino acids. Germline V gene sequence: CDR1 MNHEY, CDR2 SVGAGI. The V gene end was trimmed by 2 bases and the J gene end by 4 bases; junction bases not matched to a gene: 7. CDR3 DNA sequence: TGTGCCAGCAGTTACAAGACAGGGACCCTCTATGGCTACACCTTC. It is translated as CASSYKTGTLYGYTF.

Here the CDR3 reads CATFPGQGAGYTF. CDR3 in DNA: TGTGCCACCTTCCCGGGACAGGGGGCTGGCTACACCTTC. The V call is TRBV6-6, the J call TRBJ1-2, with TRBD1 matching 12 bases. The CDR3 is made up of 13 amino acids. The V gene end was trimmed by 10 bases and the J gene end by 7 bases; junction bases not matched to a gene: 7. Germline values: CDR1 MNHNY, CDR2 SVGAGI (reference sequence).

In this sample, this clone turned up a few times. This chain joins TRBV4-1 and TRBJ1-6; D is unclear. This CDR3 has 17 amino acids. V was shortened by 1 base and J by 0 bases, with 10 bases between the two germline ends. Looked up from germline, CDR1 is MGHRA and CDR2 is YSYEKL. Here the CDR3 reads CASSQGAPDSYNSPLHF. CDR3 nucleotides: TGCGCCAGCAGCCAAGGGGCACCTGACTCCTATAATTCACCCCTCCACTTT.

This chain connects TRBV23-1 to TRBJ1-1; TRBD1 might be the D (6 bases). TRBV23-1 is filed as an ORF, its function uncertain. The CDR3 has 11 amino acids. Trimming removed 7 bases from V and 8 bases from J, with 11 bases in between. The CDR3 DNA follows: TGCGCCAGCACCCGAGGGGGAGAAGCTTTCTTT. Amino acids: CASTRGGEAFF.

This clone was found a few times. The rearrangement links TRBV4-2 to TRBJ1-3, with a possible D match to TRBD1 (6 bases). The CDR3 sequence is 15 residues long. V shed 6 bases and J shed 0 bases, with 12 bases lying between them. The germline gives CDR1 LGHNA, CDR2 YNFKEQ. The DNA of the CDR3 is TGTGCCAGCAGTTTTTCGGACAGCTCTGGAAACACCATATATTTT. It specifies CASSFSDSSGNTIYF.

The chain recombines TRBV3-1 (or the pseudogene TRBV3-2) with TRBJ1-2; 10 nucleotides align to TRBD1. The CDR3 runs to 13 residues. Germline loops: CDR1 LGHDT, CDR2 YNNKEL (reference sequence). Germline trimming cut 5 bases from V and 7 bases from J; bases unmatched to any gene: 4. CDR3 DNA sequence: TGTGCCAGCAGCAACCGGGACAGGGGTGGCTACACCTTC. Translation: CASSNRDRGGYTF.

J is TRBJ1-5 and V is TRBV5-8, with D maybe TRBD1 (5 bases). The CDR3 loop spans 14 amino acids. In germline, CDR1 is SGHTS, CDR2 YDEGEE. The V end lost 3 bases, the J end lost 2 bases, and 9 bases lay between the germline ends. DNA of the CDR3: TGTGCCAGCAGCTCGGGACGGCGCAATCAGCCCCAGCATTTT. Translating gives CASSSGRRNQPQHF.

This rearrangement joins TRBV27 to TRBJ1-5; the match to TRBD1 covers 7 bases. The germline gives CDR1 MNHEY, CDR2 SMNVEV (reference sequence). With V trimmed by 6 bases and J by 2 bases, 4 bases remained unmatched. The CDR3 sequence is 14 residues long. The CDR3: CASSSGQGNQPQHF. The CDR3 DNA sequence: TGTGCCAGCAGCTCTGGACAGGGCAATCAGCCCCAGCATTTT.

The CDR3 region is CATRQGADSPLHF. The CDR3 region has the DNA TGTGCCACGCGACAGGGGGCAGATTCACCCCTCCACTTT. The V gene is TRBV10-3, the J gene TRBJ1-6; 10 nucleotides match TRBD1. The V and J ends lost 10 bases and 8 bases, in that order; junction bases with no gene match: 5. The CDR3 is 13 residues long. The V gene's germline CDR1 is ENHRY and CDR2 SYGVKD.

The chain combines TRBV27 with TRBJ2-7, with 7 bases identical to TRBD2. With V trimmed by 7 bases and J by 3 bases, 9 bases remained unmatched. This CDR3 region has 14 residues. Per the germline V gene, CDR1 is MNHEY and CDR2 is SMNVEV (reference sequence). The CDR3 here is CASKGLAEYYEQYF. The CDR3 region has the DNA TGTGCCAGCAAAGGGCTAGCGGAGTACTACGAGCAGTACTTC.

J is TRBJ2-3 and V is TRBV5-1, with TRBD2 identical over 7 bases. V shed 5 bases and J 2 bases; nucleotides not matched to a gene: 11. Looked up from germline, CDR1 is SGHRS and CDR2 is YFSETQ. The CDR3 spans 16 residues. The CDR3 spells CASSRDRGGVTDTQYF. Here the CDR3 DNA reads TGCGCCAGCAGTCGAGATCGGGGAGGGGTCACAGATACGCAGTATTTT. The whole variable domain, filled in from reference TRBV5-1 and TRBJ2-3, reads KAGVTQTPRYLIKTRGQQVTLSCSPISGHRSVSWYQQTPGQGLQFLFEYFSETQRNKGNFPGRFSGRQFSNSRSEMNVSTLELGDSALYLCASSRDRGGVTDTQYFGPGTRLTVL.

The chain links TRBV5-1 to TRBJ1-2; 8 bases match TRBD1. Germline assignment: CDR1 SGHRS and CDR2 YFSETQ. The CDR3 runs 14 residues. The ends lost 5 bases at V and 4 bases at J; junction bases unmatched: 7. This chain's CDR3 is CASSPVQGVYGYTF. The DNA of the CDR3 is TGCGCCAGCAGTCCGGTACAGGGGGTCTATGGCTACACCTTC.

J is TRBJ1-5 and V is TRBV28; 7 bases are a match to TRBD1. With V trimmed by 5 bases and J by 0 bases, 13 bases remained unmatched. Germline V gives CDR1 MDHEN, CDR2 SYDVKM. The CDR3 is made up of 18 amino acids. DNA of the CDR3: TGTGCCAGCAGTCCCCCTTATGAGGGACAGAATAGCAATCAGCCCCAGCATTTT. Translating it yields CASSPPYEGQNSNQPQHF. The whole variable domain, filled in from reference TRBV28 and TRBJ1-5, reads DVKVTQSSRYLVKRTGEKVFLECVQDMDHENMFWYRQDPGLGLRLIYFSYDVKMKEKGDIPEGYSVSREKKERFSLILESASTNQTSMYLCASSPPYEGQNSNQPQHFGDGTRLSIL.